These 19 T cell receptor beta chains were sequenced from one sample in a study of OX40 agonist ivuxolimab in advanced cancers. The table came from immunoSEQ multiplex PCR; TCRdb's copy has only in-frame clones and leaves some out. The table lists 35,000 to 55,000 clones, around nine tenths of them singletons. Material: CD4+ or CD8+ T cells sorted from blood, obtained in a trial of the OX40 agonist ivuxolimab. These receptors all stem from an adult with an advanced solid tumor such as melanoma, head and neck, liver or kidney cancer.

The chain couples TRBV27 to TRBJ2-3; 8 bases fit TRBD1. The CDR3 length is 16 residues. J gave up 1 base and V 2 bases, and 5 bases lay outside the gene matches. CDR1 and CDR2 (germline): MNHEY, SMNVEV (reference sequence). The CDR3 loop is CASSLKTGVGTDTQYF. CDR3 coding DNA: TGTGCCAGCAGTTTAAAGACAGGGGTGGGCACAGATACGCAGTATTTT.

This chain connects TRBV14 to TRBJ2-1; 9 positions match TRBD2. From germline, CDR1 is SGHDN and CDR2 FVKESK. V lost 3 bases and J lost 5; bases outside the gene matches: 8. This CDR3 is built from 16 residues. The CDR3, as DNA: TGTGCCAGCAGCCAGTTAGGGGCTAGCGGGGACAATGAGCAGTTCTTC. Translating it yields CASSQLGASGDNEQFF.

The sample holds one count of this clone. The rearrangement joins TRBV4-2 to TRBJ1-5, with a possible D match to TRBD1 (5 bases). Germline CDR1 reads LGHNA; CDR2 reads YNFKEQ. V dropped 1 base and J dropped 4 bases, with 14 bases sitting between them. The CDR3 consists of 16 residues. The CDR3 protein is CASSQAEGQVNQPQHF. The CDR3 DNA sequence: TGTGCCAGCAGCCAAGCGGAGGGGCAGGTTAATCAGCCCCAGCATTTT.

This chain links TRBV28 with TRBJ2-1; the D gene is possibly TRBD1 (5 bases). The length of the CDR3 is 14 residues. Germline CDR1 and CDR2: MDHEN and SYDVKM. V was cut by 6 bases and J by 2 bases, with 11 bases left in between. The CDR3 is CASSRRTTYNEQFF. The CDR3 nucleotides are TGTGCCAGCAGCCGACGGACAACCTACAATGAGCAGTTCTTC.

The chain links TRBV4-2 to TRBJ2-4; maybe TRBD2 (5 bases). V was pared by 0 bases and J by 5 bases, with 11 bases between. The germline CDR1 and CDR2 sequences are LGHNA and YNFKEQ. The CDR3 is 15 amino acids. CDR3 residues: CASSQERARENIQYF. CDR3 DNA sequence: TGTGCCAGCAGCCAAGAGCGGGCCCGGGAAAACATTCAGTACTTC.

The chain has TRBV14 and TRBJ2-3; 15 bases map to TRBD2. The V gene end was trimmed by 4 bases and the J gene end by 5 bases; junction bases not matched to a gene: 4. This CDR3 is built from 16 residues. CDR1 is SGHDN, CDR2 FVKESK, per germline. DNA of the CDR3: TGTGCCAGCAGCCTTTGGACTAGCGGGAGGGGAGATACGCAGTATTTT. Protein: CASSLWTSGRGDTQYF. Filled out from reference TRBV14 and TRBJ2-3, the complete variable domain reads EAGVTQFPSHSVIEKGQTVTLRCDPISGHDNLYWYRRVMGKEIKFLLHFVKESKQDESGMPNNRFLAERTGGTYSTLKVQPAELEDSGVYFCASSLWTSGRGDTQYFGPGTRLTVL.

V and J are TRBV5-1 and TRBJ2-5; maybe TRBD1 (5 bases). Germline CDR1 is SGHRS and CDR2 is YFSETQ. CDR3 size: 15 residues. V was shortened by 5 bases and J by 3 bases, with 17 bases between the two germline ends. Here the CDR3 DNA reads TGCGCCAGCAGACCTCAATTGACACAGGAAGAGACCCAGTACTTC. Amino acid sequence: CASRPQLTQEETQYF.

This clone was detected once. The chain links TRBV6-5 to TRBJ1-2; tentatively, D is TRBD1 (5 bases). The CDR3 has 13 residues. V was pared by 3 bases and J by 1 base, with 6 bases between. Germline assignment: CDR1 MNHEY and CDR2 SVGAGI. The CDR3 bases are TGTGCCAGCAGTTATCAGGGTAACTATGGCTACACCTTC. This sequence encodes CASSYQGNYGYTF.

The sample holds one count of this clone. This rearrangement joins TRBV15 to TRBJ2-5; tentative D call: TRBD1 (6 bases). CDR1 and CDR2 (germline): LNHNV, YYDKDF (reference sequence). CDR3 length equals 15 residues. Trimming removed 3 bases from V and 1 base from J, with 12 bases in between. The CDR3 spells CATSRPQGSQETQYF. The DNA of the CDR3 is TGTGCCACCAGCAGGCCCCAGGGGTCCCAAGAGACCCAGTACTTC.

The chain combines TRBV7-9 with TRBJ2-1; 8 bases agree with TRBD2. Looked up from germline, CDR1 is SEHNR and CDR2 is FQNEAQ (reference sequence). This CDR3 spans 18 amino acids. V lost 1 base to trimming and J lost 3 bases; unmatched junction nucleotides: 11. CDR3 region: CASSLGPWREAHYNEQFF. DNA of the CDR3: TGTGCCAGCAGCTTAGGTCCTTGGCGGGAGGCACACTACAATGAGCAGTTCTTC.

V and J are TRBV30 and TRBJ2-1; D is undetermined. Germline assignment: CDR1 GTSNPN and CDR2 SVGIG (reference sequence). V was trimmed by 2 bases and J by 7 bases, leaving 15 bases between them. CDR3 length: 14 residues. The CDR3 DNA reads as TGTGCCTGGAGTCTAGGTCCCTTGGTTAATGAGCAGTTCTTC. Protein sequence: CAWSLGPLVNEQFF.

There are a few counts of this clone. The chain has TRBV28 and TRBJ1-5; TRBD1 matches at 10 bases. The CDR3 is made up of 14 amino acids. Germline CDR1 is MDHEN and CDR2 is SYDVKM. V lost 6 bases to trimming and J lost 4 bases; unmatched junction nucleotides: 3. The CDR3 coding sequence is TGTGCCAGCAGGACAGGGGGCAGAAATCAGCCCCAGCATTTT. This encodes CASRTGGRNQPQHF.

The CDR3 here is CASSDLRHGTVQYF. The CDR3 nucleotides read TGTGCCAGCAGCGACCTAAGACACGGAACGGTGCAGTACTTC. The V call is TRBV6-1, the J call TRBJ2-7; D not certain. V dropped 6 bases and J dropped 9 bases, with 21 bases sitting between them. The CDR3 loop spans 14 amino acids. Germline CDR1 is MNHNS and CDR2 is SASEGT.

The V gene is TRBV27, the J gene TRBJ2-7; 7 bases match TRBD2. V lost 3 bases, J lost 2 bases, and 7 bases stayed unmatched. Germline values: CDR1 MNHEY, CDR2 SMNVEV (reference sequence). CDR3 length: 15 amino acids. The CDR3 bases are TGTGCCAGCAGTTTCCTCGGGAGGCCCACCTACGAGCAGTACTTC. Amino acids: CASSFLGRPTYEQYF.

The chain carries TRBV5-1 and TRBJ2-7; 8 nucleotides match TRBD2. CDR1 is SGHRS and CDR2 is YFSETQ in the germline V gene. The CDR3 totals 14 residues. The V gene end was trimmed by 0 bases and the J gene end by 5 bases; junction bases not matched to a gene: 4. The DNA for the CDR3 is TGCGCCAGCAGCTTGGTAGCGGGATTAAACGAGCAGTACTTC. Amino acids: CASSLVAGLNEQYF.

The chain carries TRBV5-6 and TRBJ1-1, with a possible D match to TRBD1 (5 bases). Germline V gene sequence: CDR1 SGHDT, CDR2 YYEEEE. The V gene lost 4 bases and the J gene lost 1 base, with 14 bases spanning the gap. This CDR3 spans 15 amino acids. The CDR3 DNA reads TGTGCCAGCAGCGGCATTAATAGGGGGAACACTGAAGCTTTCTTT. It yields the protein CASSGINRGNTEAFF. The full variable domain, its missing parts supplied by reference TRBV5-6 and TRBJ1-1, is DAGVTQSPTHLIKTRGQQVTLRCSPKSGHDTVSWYQQALGQGPQFIFQYYEEEERQRGNFPDRFSGHQFPNYSSELNVNALLLGDSALYLCASSGINRGNTEAFFGQGTRLTVV.

The chain is built from TRBV5-8 and TRBJ2-7; tentatively, D is TRBD2 (5 bases). The length of the CDR3 is 13 residues. V gave up 2 bases and J gave up 10 bases, with 16 bases separating them. The germline V gene encodes CDR1 SGHTS and CDR2 YDEGEE. As DNA, the CDR3 is TGTGCCAGCAGCTTAGTTCATTCCGGGGTTCAGTACTTC. Translated: CASSLVHSGVQYF.

This chain links TRBV6-1 with TRBJ2-7, with D possibly matching TRBD2 (6 bases). This CDR3 comprises 15 residues. Germline V gene data show CDR1 as MNHNS and CDR2 as SASEGT. The V end was cut by 5 bases, the J end by 2 bases, with 16 bases between. The CDR3 sequence is CASSTLLGGTYEQYF. CDR3 in DNA: TGTGCCAGCAGTACCCTCCTCGGGGGAACCTACGAGCAGTACTTC.

The V call is TRBV11-2, the J call TRBJ2-1; D not certain. This CDR3 spans 15 amino acids. Germline CDR1 SGHAT, CDR2 FQNNGV. Deletions cut 5 bases from V and 0 bases from J, with 11 bases between. The CDR3 here is CASSPDGSSYNEQFF. DNA for the CDR3: TGTGCCAGCAGCCCTGACGGCAGCTCCTACAATGAGCAGTTCTTC.